Here is one TCR beta chain with its context. Its antigen is not known. This sample stems from a study of CD8+ T cells in alopecia areata. Treatment indicated: oral pan-JAK inhibitor, 5-10 mg twice daily. Extracted from the samples, RNA was reverse transcribed into cDNA to serve as the sequencing template. Profiling relied on immunoSEQ multiplex PCR, and the TCRdb table lists in-frame clones only, not all of them. The table has under 200,000 clones, 50% to 65% seen once. The CDR3 contains 13 residues. CDR1 SGDLS and CDR2 YYNGEE come from the germline V gene. V shed 3 bases and J shed 0 bases, with 3 bases lying between them. Points from the study as a whole: Many expanded lesional clones persisted during tofacitinib (in both scalp and blood). The study also sequences resident alphabeta T cells of normal skin in scalp samples. Alopecia totalis/universalis scalp especially showed more expanded CD8+ clones than normal scalp.

The chain couples TRBV9 to TRBJ2-2, with D unresolved. The sample in question was CD4+ T cells sorted from blood, obtained at week 24, from a patient treated with tofacitinib. The source of this sequence is a human donor with alopecia areata. As DNA, the CDR3 is TGTGCCAGCAGCGCTACGAACACCGGGGAGCTGTTTTTT. Translating it yields CASSATNTGELFF.